A selection of T cell receptor beta chains follows, all from one sample in a study of human T cells and chemical hapten exposure. TCRdb processed the RACE reads anew with MiXCR; each CDR3 protein has one entry. The sample lists 150,000 to 200,000 distinct CDR3 sequences, more than 20% occurring once. The specimen comprised whole blood, sampled in connection with sensitization to the hapten diphenylcyclopropenone (DPC). These receptors originate from a woman aged 45-65 years with alopecia areata. Some clones in this sample may be carry-over from other donors' samples. Each CDR3 is given with its conserved first and last residue. The D gene is left open where the match is weak. Expanded clones are given a class, and other clones once, few, many or no size at all.

d_gene	abundance	v_gene	j_gene	CDR3nt	CDR3aa
-	few	TRBV2	TRBJ2-1	TGTGCCAGCAGGAGGGGTGGACGGCAGTTCTTC	CASRRGGRQFF
-	-	TRBV6-1	TRBJ2-2	TGTGCCAGCAGTGAAGTGGCAAACGGGGAGCTGTTTTTT	CASSEVANGELFF
-	few	TRBV6-2/TRBV6-3	TRBJ2-3	TGTGCCAGCCGAGCGGATTCCACAGATACGCAGTATTTT	CASRADSTDTQYF
TRBD1	few	TRBV12-3/TRBV12-4	TRBJ1-1	TGTGCCAGTTCAGGGGGTAGCACTGAAGCTTTCTTT	CASSGGSTEAFF
-	-	TRBV15	TRBJ2-6	TGTGCCACCAGCAGACAGAGACTCACTGGGGCCAACGTCCTGACTTTC	CATSRQRLTGANVLTF
TRBD2	-	TRBV5-1	TRBJ2-7	TGCGCCAGCAGCTTAACGTCGACTAGCGGAACCTACGAGCAGTACTTC	CASSLTSTSGTYEQYF
-	few	TRBV29-1	TRBJ2-2	TGCAGCGTTGAAAAAGGGGCGGGCACCGGGGAGCTGTTTTTT	CSVEKGAGTGELFF
-	-	TRBV2	TRBJ2-7	TGTGCCAGCAGTGAAGTTGGCGGGTTCTCCTACGAGGAGTACTTC	CASSEVGGFSYEEYF
-	-	TRBV10-3	TRBJ1-2	TGTGCCATCAGTGAGCCAGGTGTTGGCTACACCTTC	CAISEPGVGYTF
TRBD2	-	TRBV15	TRBJ2-1	TGTGCCACCAGCAGAGCGGGACTAGCGGGCCGCAATGAGCAGTTCTTC	CATSRAGLAGRNEQFF
-	few	TRBV7-8	TRBJ2-3	TGTGCCAGCAGCCGCCTCACCCAGACAGACTACACAGATACGCAGTATTTT	CASSRLTQTDYTDTQYF
-	-	TRBV20-1	TRBJ1-1	TGCAGTGCGGGAGCTACCTTGGGCACTGAAGCTTTCTTT	CSAGATLGTEAFF
TRBD1	-	TRBV19	TRBJ1-2	TGTGCCAGTAGAGACGGACAGGGTGGCTATGGCTACACCTTC	CASRDGQGGYGYTF
-	few	TRBV11-2	TRBJ2-7	TGTGCCAGCAGCTTTGATTGGGACTTCACGTCCTACGAGCAGTACTTC	CASSFDWDFTSYEQYF
-	few	TRBV18	TRBJ1-1	TGTGCCAGTACGTCCCCCCGGGACGGTAACACTGAAGCTTTCTTT	CASTSPRDGNTEAFF
-	-	TRBV12-3/TRBV12-4	TRBJ1-2	TGTGCCAGCACCCGGCCCCCCTCGGGTGGCTACACCTTC	CASTRPPSGGYTF
-	few	TRBV12-3/TRBV12-4	TRBJ2-3	TGTGCCAGCAGAGTGACAGATACGCAGTATTTT	CASRVTDTQYF
-	-	TRBV5-1	TRBJ1-1	TGCGCCAGCAGCTTGACAGGGCAAGATGGCACTGAAGCTTTCTTT	CASSLTGQDGTEAFF
-	few	TRBV20-1	TRBJ1-5	TGCAGTGCTAGAGATAGGGGGTCCGGGCAGCCCCAGCATTTT	CSARDRGSGQPQHF
TRBD1	once	TRBV7-2	TRBJ1-4	TGTGCCAGCAGCTGGGCGGGACAGCTTAATGAAAAACTGTTTTTT	CASSWAGQLNEKLFF
-	few	TRBV4-1	TRBJ1-5	TGCGCCAGCAGCCAAGAACAGGGAGGTCAGCCCCAGCATTTT	CASSQEQGGQPQHF
TRBD2	-	TRBV7-2	TRBJ2-3	TGTGCCAGCAGCTCCCGGACTAGCGGGACCAGCACAGATACGCAGTATTTT	CASSSRTSGTSTDTQYF
-	few	TRBV20-1	TRBJ2-7	TGCAGTGCTAGAGTCCAGGAAGGGACTTACGAGCAGTACTTC	CSARVQEGTYEQYF
-	-	TRBV7-3	TRBJ2-7	TGTGCCAGCAGCCCCACAGGGGAGGCATCACGCTCCTACGAGCAGTACTTC	CASSPTGEASRSYEQYF
-	few	TRBV10-3	TRBJ2-2	TGTGCCATCAGTGAGTCGGGATCCGGGGAGCTGTTTTTT	CAISESGSGELFF
-	-	TRBV29-1	TRBJ2-2	TGCAGCGTTGAACCCCGGGAAGGTGGTCCCGGGGAGCTGTTTTTT	CSVEPREGGPGELFF
-	-	TRBV7-2	TRBJ2-1	TGTGCCAGCAGCTTAGCGATCCTAGCGCCTCTAAGGGATGAGCAGTTCTTC	CASSLAILAPLRDEQFF
-	-	TRBV7-2	TRBJ2-2	TGTGCCAGCAGCTTAAAATGGTCCGGGGAGCTGTTTTTT	CASSLKWSGELFF
TRBD1	-	TRBV20-1	TRBJ1-1	TGCAGTGCCACAGGGGGGAACACTGAAGCTTTCTTT	CSATGGNTEAFF
TRBD2	-	TRBV29-1	TRBJ2-7	TGCAGCGTTGAGGAGGCTAGCGGGAGGATTAGAGAGCAGTACTTC	CSVEEASGRIREQYF
-	few	TRBV5-1	TRBJ1-1	TGCGCCAGCAGCGGGGGGTATGGGGACACTGAAGCTTTCTTT	CASSGGYGDTEAFF
TRBD1	many	TRBV29-1	TRBJ1-1	TGCAGCGTTGCAGGGGGCGGCACTGAAGCTTTCTTT	CSVAGGGTEAFF
TRBD2	few	TRBV10-1	TRBJ2-7	TGCGCCAGCAGTTCTAGCGGGATGGAAGAGCAGTACTTC	CASSSSGMEEQYF
TRBD2	few	TRBV9	TRBJ2-1	TGTGCCAGCAGCTTCTCCGGGACTAGCGGGTACAATGAGCAGTTCTTC	CASSFSGTSGYNEQFF
TRBD2	many	TRBV20-1	TRBJ2-2	TGCAGTGCCCGCGAGCGGGAGGCGGGGACCGGGGAGCTGTTTTTT	CSAREREAGTGELFF
-	few	TRBV13	TRBJ1-6	TGTGCCAGCAGCCGGACAGTGAATAATTCACCCCTCCACTTT	CASSRTVNNSPLHF
TRBD1	few	TRBV15	TRBJ1-1	TGTGCCACCAGCGTTGACAGGGGGAGGATGGCAGCTTTCTTT	CATSVDRGRMAAFF
-	few	TRBV5-1	TRBJ2-7	TGCGCCAGCAGCTTGGATCCGGGGGACTACGAGCAGTACTTC	CASSLDPGDYEQYF
-	many	TRBV5-1	TRBJ2-2	TGCGCCAGCAGCTTGTCCAGGGAGCTGTTTTTT	CASSLSRELFF
TRBD1	-	TRBV5-1	TRBJ2-5	TGCGCCAGCAGCGAAGGACAGGGGCTGGAGGCCCAGTACTTC	CASSEGQGLEAQYF
-	many	TRBV20-1	TRBJ2-3	TGCAGTGCTTTGACAGGTGGGACAGATACGCAGTATTTT	CSALTGGTDTQYF